The text below deals with one T cell receptor beta chain. What it binds is not known. The sample belongs to a study of CD8 T cells in ankylosing spondylitis. Regarding the study as a whole: The study identified a TCR beta motif of several highly homologous variants that appeared characteristic of ankylosing spondylitis blood. Reactive arthritis synovial fluid and blood were previously reported to contain some motif variants.

Germline V gene data show CDR1 as LGHNA and CDR2 as YSLEER. There are 16 residues in the CDR3. The trim removed 1 base at V and 5 bases at J, leaving 6 bases unmatched. TCRdb re-analysed the 5' RACE reads in MiXCR, keeping a single row per CDR3 protein. This table holds around 250,000 distinct CDR3 sequences, under 20% found once. This TCR was sampled from a male donor with ankylosing spondylitis or in good health (not recorded which). The material sequenced was blood, either unsorted or a sorted T cell fraction (not recorded which). The chain uses TRBV4-3 and TRBJ2-7, with TRBD1 matching over 12 bases. The CDR3 DNA reads as TGCGCCAGCAGCCAAGCAGCGGGGACAGGGGGCCACGAGCAGTACTTC. Residues: CASSQAAGTGGHEQYF.